The source of this T cell receptor beta chain is a study of glioma-infiltrating T cells after dendritic cell vaccination. Study information: Autologous tumor lysate-pulsed dendritic cell vaccination was given between the early 2000s and the early 2010s. General observations from the study: Complete blood and tumor specimen sets were limited to few patients.

The J segment lost 1 base and the V segment lost 1 base, leaving 0 bases of the junction unmatched. Germline V gene lookup returns CDR1 SGHTA and CDR2 FQGNSA. The CDR3 runs 16 residues. A note on this clone: Its target is unknown.

Time point specified: after dendritic cell vaccination, including at tumor progression/relapse. The primer mix had 60 V beta and 13 J beta primers. TCRdb's copy holds only in-frame clones and misses some; the assay was immunoSEQ multiplex PCR. Seen here are 65,000 to 80,000 clones, around 86% observed once, and the top ten hold around 2.1%. The source material was blood, sampled after dendritic cell vaccination. V usage is TRBV7-2 and J usage is TRBJ2-3; TRBD2 agrees at 12 bases. The receptor was derived from a human donor with glioblastoma. For the CDR3, the DNA is TGTGCCAGCAGCTTAGGACTAGCGGGAGGCACAGATACGCAGTATTTT. Translated, it gives CASSLGLAGGTDTQYF.